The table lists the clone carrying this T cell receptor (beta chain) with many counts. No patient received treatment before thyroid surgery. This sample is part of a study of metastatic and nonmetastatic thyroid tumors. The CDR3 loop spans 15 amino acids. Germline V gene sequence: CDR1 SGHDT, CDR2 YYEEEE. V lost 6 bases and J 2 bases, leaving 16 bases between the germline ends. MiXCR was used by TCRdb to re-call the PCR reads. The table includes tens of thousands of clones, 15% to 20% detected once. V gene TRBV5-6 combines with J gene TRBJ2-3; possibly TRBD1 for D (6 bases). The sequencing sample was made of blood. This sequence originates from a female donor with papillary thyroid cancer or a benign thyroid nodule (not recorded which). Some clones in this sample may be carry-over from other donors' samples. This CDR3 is CASTQDRKYTDTQYF. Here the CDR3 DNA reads TGTGCCAGCACCCAAGACAGGAAATACACAGATACGCAGTATTTT.